The 24 T cell receptor beta chains in this list originate from one sample, sequenced in a study of T cell repertoires in cytomegalovirus infection (dated by TCRdb to about 2019). This specimen's treatment or condition label, per the study, means: in vitro stimulation with specific CMV peptide epitopes to enrich CMV-specific T cells. TCRdb names Illumina HiSeq 1500 as the instrument used. TCRdb reran the public reads through fastp at Q25 and MiXCR, keeping productive beta chains. Each CDR3 protein appears once, grouped with its most common genes and DNA. For this sample there are a few hundred thousand distinct CDR3 sequences; more than 40% appear just once. Around two fifths of the sample is held by the ten biggest clonotypes. Their target antigens are unknown. Source: cultured PBMCs, taken from culture after CMV antigen stimulation. The source is a human donor in good health (CMV status not recorded). Some clones in this sample may be carry-over from other donors' samples.

The chain couples TRBV28 to TRBJ1-2; unclear D gene. V was cut by 1 base and J by 4 bases, with 7 bases left in between. Germline-derived CDR1 and CDR2 are MDHEN and SYDVKM. This CDR3 is built from 13 residues. In DNA form, the CDR3 reads TGTGCCAGCAGTTTATCCAGGACCTATGGCTACACCTTC. It codes for CASSLSRTYGYTF.

This clonotype turned up a few times. This rearrangement joins TRBV7-6 to TRBJ2-1, with 9 positions matching TRBD1. The CDR3 runs to 15 residues. V lost 1 base and J lost 9; bases outside the gene matches: 7. CDR1 is SGHVS, CDR2 FNYEAQ, per germline. CDR3 in DNA: TGTGCCAGCAGCTTAGGGGGACAGGGTGGAGGTGAGCAGTTCTTC. It translates to CASSLGGQGGGEQFF.

This chain uses TRBV4-1 with TRBJ2-3; 7 bases fit TRBD2. This CDR3 is 14 amino acids long. The germline V gene has CDR1 MGHRA and CDR2 YSYEKL. V shed 2 bases, J shed 7 bases, and the junction held 6 bases outside the gene matches. CDR3 DNA sequence: TGCGCCAGCAGCCAATCGAGCGGGGAATATACGCAGTATTTT. This gives the protein CASSQSSGEYTQYF.

This chain joins TRBV12-3 or TRBV12-4 and TRBJ2-1; a weak D match, TRBD1 (6 bases). The V end was cut by 6 bases, the J end by 4 bases, with 13 bases between. The CDR3 is 14 amino acids. The CDR3 sequence is CASSPLQGYNEQFF. CDR3 nucleotide sequence: TGTGCCAGCAGCCCGCTACAGGGTTACAATGAGCAGTTCTTC.

The chain combines TRBV12-3 or TRBV12-4 with TRBJ2-1, with D perhaps given as TRBD1 or TRBD2 (5 bases each). This CDR3 spans 11 amino acids. V was cut by 6 bases and J by 14 bases, with 14 bases left in between. The CDR3 nucleotides read TGTGCCAGCAGCTCAGCCGGGACGGAGTTCTTC. As protein: CASSSAGTEFF.

This clonotype has more than one count but fewer than ten. This sequence joins TRBV6-5 and TRBJ2-1, with D perhaps matching TRBD1 (6 bases). V dropped 8 bases and J dropped 6 bases, with 14 bases sitting between them. CDR3 length: 13 residues. Germline lookup yields CDR1 MNHEY and CDR2 SVGAGI. This CDR3 reads CASAPQGRNEQFF. The DNA of the CDR3 is TGTGCCAGCGCCCCTCAGGGGCGCAATGAGCAGTTCTTC.

This clonotype was detected a few times. The chain combines TRBV7-2 with TRBJ2-1; D may match TRBD1 or TRBD2 (5 bases each). The V gene lost 5 bases and the J gene lost 11 bases, with 16 bases spanning the gap. CDR3 length equals 13 residues. CDR1 and CDR2 (germline): SGHTA, FQGNSA. Here the CDR3 DNA reads TGTGCCAGCAGCGCGCTACAGGCGGGCCAGCAGTTCTTC. Translated, it gives CASSALQAGQQFF.

This clonotype was recorded at least ten times. The chain carries TRBV7-8 and TRBJ1-1, with 9 bases identical to TRBD1. The CDR3 loop spans 14 amino acids. With 4 bases clipped from V and 3 bases from J, the junction kept 3 bases outside the gene matches. Germline CDR1 SGHVS, CDR2 FQNEAQ. CDR3 sequence: CASSYRTGDTEAFF. CDR3 bases: TGTGCCAGCAGCTACCGGACAGGGGACACTGAAGCTTTCTTT.

The chain recombines TRBV2 with TRBJ2-1; 7 nucleotides agree with TRBD1. The germline V gene has CDR1 SNHLY and CDR2 FYNNEI. Trimming took 7 bases from V and 4 from J; bases not matched to a gene: 4. The CDR3 is 13 residues long. This CDR3 reads CASKGADYNEQFF. CDR3 DNA sequence: TGTGCCAGCAAGGGGGCGGATTACAATGAGCAGTTCTTC. Full variable domain (rest looked up from reference TRBV2 and TRBJ2-1): EPEVTQTPSHQVTQMGQEVILRCVPISNHLYFYWYRQILGQKVEFLVSFYNNEISEKSEIFDDQFSVERPDGSNFTLKIRSTKLEDSAMYFCASKGADYNEQFFGPGTRLTVL.

This rearrangement joins TRBV12-3 or TRBV12-4 to TRBJ2-3, with D maybe TRBD2 (6 bases). Trimming removed 2 bases at V and 4 bases at J, with 13 bases between. CDR3 length: 15 residues. Here the CDR3 DNA reads TGTGCCAGCAGTTTACCCGGGGCGGGGTCAGATACGCAGTATTTT. Encoded protein: CASSLPGAGSDTQYF.

This clonotype was counted ten times or more. V gene TRBV7-2 combines with J gene TRBJ1-1, with D maybe TRBD1 (5 bases). CDR3 length: 14 amino acids. Germline CDR1 is SGHTA and CDR2 is FQGNSA. Deletions cut 3 bases from V and 0 bases from J, with 8 bases between. CDR3: CASSFKGVNTEAFF. The DNA of the CDR3 is TGTGCCAGCAGCTTCAAAGGGGTGAACACTGAAGCTTTCTTT.

In this sample, this clonotype turned up a few times. The chain links TRBV5-1 to TRBJ2-3; no reliable D call. The V end lost 4 bases, the J end lost 4 bases, and 13 bases lay between the germline ends. CDR1 and CDR2 (germline): SGHRS, YFSETQ. CDR3 length: 14 residues. The CDR3 reads CASSPRSSADTQYF. The CDR3 DNA reads TGCGCCAGCAGCCCCCGGAGTTCTGCAGATACGCAGTATTTT.

The V and J genes are TRBV11-2 and TRBJ1-1; D not certain. The CDR3 covers 15 residues. Between the trimmed V and J ends, which lost 0 bases and 0 bases, there was a span of 8 bases. CDR1 and CDR2 from the germline V gene are SGHAT and FQNNGV. CDR3 loop: CASSLDPTLNTEAFF. The CDR3 DNA is TGTGCCAGCAGCTTAGATCCGACTTTGAACACTGAAGCTTTCTTT.

This clonotype has only one observation. This chain connects TRBV30 to TRBJ1-1; no definite D call. V lost 0 bases and J lost 4, with 9 bases in between. The CDR3 sequence is 13 residues long. Germline loops: CDR1 GTSNPN, CDR2 SVGIG (reference sequence). The CDR3 region has the DNA TGTGCCTGGAGTGTACGGCGGGGCACTGAAGCTTTCTTT. Protein sequence: CAWSVRRGTEAFF.

This chain connects TRBV20-1 to TRBJ1-5; D might be TRBD1 (5 bases). Trimming cost V 5 bases and J 7 bases, with 12 bases left between them. The CDR3 covers 12 residues. Germline CDR1 is DFQATT and CDR2 is SNEGSKA (reference sequence). CDR3 amino acids: CSAAGFGQPQHF. CDR3 coding DNA: TGCAGTGCTGCAGGGTTTGGACAGCCCCAGCATTTT.

The V and J genes are TRBV12-3 or TRBV12-4 and TRBJ1-3; D is ambiguous. The CDR3 covers 12 residues. Trimming left V 8 bases short and J 0 bases short, with 5 bases between. CDR3 protein: CASAGSGNTIYF. For the CDR3, the DNA is TGTGCCAGCGCGGGCTCTGGAAACACCATATATTTT.

This clonotype turned up a few times. V usage is TRBV7-2 and J usage is TRBJ1-2; 9 bases are a match to TRBD1. V was pared by 5 bases and J by 7 bases, with 11 bases of the junction left unmatched. Germline lookup yields CDR1 SGHTA and CDR2 FQGNSA. This CDR3 has 15 residues. CDR3 in amino acids: CASSANTGTGIGYTF. In DNA form, the CDR3 reads TGTGCCAGCAGCGCGAACACCGGGACAGGGATTGGCTACACCTTC.

The sample holds many counts of this clonotype. This chain uses TRBV7-2 with TRBJ2-1; TRBD2 matches at 7 bases. The J segment lost 9 bases and the V segment lost 1 base, leaving 9 bases of the junction unmatched. The germline CDR1 and CDR2 sequences are SGHTA and FQGNSA. There are 15 residues in the CDR3. CDR3 bases: TGTGCCAGCAGCTTAGAAAGGGACTCGGGGGGTGAGCAGTTCTTC. Protein product: CASSLERDSGGEQFF. Supplemented by reference TRBV7-2 and TRBJ2-1, the full variable domain reads GAGVSQSPSNKVTEKGKDVELRCDPISGHTALYWYRQSLGQGLEFLIYFQGNSAPDKSGLPSDRFSAERTGGSVSTLTIQRTQQEDSAVYLCASSLERDSGGEQFFGPGTRLTVL.

There are a few counts of this clonotype. This rearrangement joins TRBV6-2 or TRBV6-3 to TRBJ2-3; a possible D gene is TRBD2 (6 bases). Germline loops: CDR1 MNHEY, CDR2 SVGEGT. V gave up 8 bases and J gave up 4 bases, with 19 bases separating them. This CDR3 comprises 15 residues. Written as DNA, the CDR3 is TGTGCCAGCGGTTTAGGCGGCGGGGCCTCAGATACGCAGTATTTT. This translates into CASGLGGGASDTQYF.

This clonotype was seen only a few times. This chain joins TRBV6-5 and TRBJ2-3; D possibly corresponds to TRBD1 (5 bases). The ends were cut back, 0 bases at V and 8 bases at J, with 27 bases in the middle. The CDR3 has 19 residues. CDR1 and CDR2 from the germline V gene are MNHEY and SVGAGI. The CDR3 spells CASSYSPVRGSRNTRTQYF. CDR3 DNA: TGTGCCAGCAGTTACTCCCCCGTAAGGGGATCCCGTAACACACGTACGCAGTATTTT.

The J gene is TRBJ1-4, the V gene TRBV19; D perhaps matches TRBD1 (6 bases). V dropped 3 bases and J dropped 5 bases, with 10 bases sitting between them. The CDR3 contains 14 residues. Per germline, CDR1 LNHDA and CDR2 SQIVND (reference sequence). The CDR3 region is CASSIRGPNEKLFF. The DNA of the CDR3 is TGTGCCAGTAGTATTCGGGGGCCGAATGAAAAACTGTTTTTT.

This chain uses TRBV6-1 with TRBJ2-6; D gene uncertain. CDR1 and CDR2 (germline): MNHNS, SASEGT. This CDR3 region has 14 residues. Trimming took 11 bases from V and 4 from J, leaving 15 bases between them. The CDR3 protein is CAVNQPSGANVLTF. As DNA, the CDR3 is TGTGCCGTAAACCAACCTTCCGGGGCCAACGTCCTGACTTTC.

J is TRBJ1-5 and V is TRBV19; D remains ambiguous. V was clipped by 3 bases and J by 0 bases, with 9 bases between them. Germline V gene lookup returns CDR1 LNHDA and CDR2 SQIVND (reference sequence). This CDR3 is built from 15 residues. The CDR3 coding sequence is TGTGCCAGTAGTATTCCTGTTTATAGCAATCAGCCCCAGCATTTT. Its translation is CASSIPVYSNQPQHF.

This clonotype has a handful of counts. This chain joins TRBV12-3 or TRBV12-4 and TRBJ2-7; TRBD2 matches at 9 bases. With 8 bases clipped from V and 4 bases from J, the junction kept 15 bases outside the gene matches. The CDR3 runs to 16 residues. CDR3 protein: CASGHRAGGRAYEQYF. The CDR3 region has the DNA TGTGCCAGCGGCCACAGGGCGGGGGGGCGCGCTTACGAGCAGTACTTC.